Sequencing of this TCR beta chain was carried out in a study of T cells in Graves' hyperthyroidism and ophthalmopathy. This clonotype was observed a handful of times. It was RNA transcripts that yielded the amplified TCR beta CDR3 regions. Using the HTBI primer set, a first-round RT-PCR was run on the TCR CDR3. Each CDR3 protein is one row after TCRdb ran MiXCR on the multiplex PCR reads. The data show hundreds of thousands of distinct CDR3 sequences, with approximately 40% seen just once and about 8.9% held by the top ten. The CDR3 sequence is 15 residues long. Germline values: CDR1 SGDLS, CDR2 YYNGEE. V lost 2 bases and J lost 6; bases outside the gene matches: 7.

The receptor's source is a young man with Graves' hyperthyroidism. This rearrangement joins TRBV9 to TRBJ1-1; 10 bases fit TRBD1. Sequencing used blood. This chain's CDR3 is CASSVTGGHLAEAFF. In nucleotides, the CDR3 is TGTGCCAGCAGCGTGACAGGGGGCCATTTGGCTGAAGCTTTCTTT. Filled out from reference TRBV9 and TRBJ1-1, the complete variable domain reads DSGVTQTPKHLITATGQRVTLRCSPRSGDLSVYWYQQSLDQGLQFLIQYYNGEERAKGNILERFSAQQFPDLHSELNLSSLELGDSALYFCASSVTGGHLAEAFFGQGTRLTVV.